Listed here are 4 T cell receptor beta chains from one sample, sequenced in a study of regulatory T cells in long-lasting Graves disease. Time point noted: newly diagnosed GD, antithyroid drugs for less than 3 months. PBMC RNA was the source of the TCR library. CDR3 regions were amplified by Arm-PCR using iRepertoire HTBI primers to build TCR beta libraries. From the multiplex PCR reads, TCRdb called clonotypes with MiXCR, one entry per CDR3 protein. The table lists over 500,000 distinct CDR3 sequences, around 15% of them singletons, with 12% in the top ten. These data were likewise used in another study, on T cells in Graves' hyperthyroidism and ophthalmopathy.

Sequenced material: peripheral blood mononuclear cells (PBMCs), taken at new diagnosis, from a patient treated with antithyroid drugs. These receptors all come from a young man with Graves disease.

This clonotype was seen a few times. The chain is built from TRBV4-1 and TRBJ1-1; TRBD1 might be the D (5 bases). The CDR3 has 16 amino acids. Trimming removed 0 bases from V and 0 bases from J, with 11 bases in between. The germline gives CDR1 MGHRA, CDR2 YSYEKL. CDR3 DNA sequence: TGCGCCAGCAGCCAAGATACAGGTCTCATGAACACTGAAGCTTTCTTT. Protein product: CASSQDTGLMNTEAFF.

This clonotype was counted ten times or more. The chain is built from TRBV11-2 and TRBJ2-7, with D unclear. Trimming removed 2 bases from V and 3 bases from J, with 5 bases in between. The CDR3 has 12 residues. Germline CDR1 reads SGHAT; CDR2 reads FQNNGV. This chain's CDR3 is CASSLTRYEQYF. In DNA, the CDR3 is TGTGCCAGCAGCTTAACCCGCTACGAGCAGTACTTC.

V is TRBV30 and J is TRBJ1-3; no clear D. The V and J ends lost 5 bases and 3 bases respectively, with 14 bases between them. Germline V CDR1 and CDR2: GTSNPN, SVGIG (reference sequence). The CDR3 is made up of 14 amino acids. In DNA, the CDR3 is TGTGCCTGGGCCGCCCCTGGGGATGGAAACACCATATATTTT. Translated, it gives CAWAAPGDGNTIYF.

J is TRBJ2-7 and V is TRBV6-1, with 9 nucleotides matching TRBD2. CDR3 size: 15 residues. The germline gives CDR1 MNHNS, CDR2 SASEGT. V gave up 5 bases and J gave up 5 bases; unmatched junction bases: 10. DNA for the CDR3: TGTGCCAGCAGTACGATGGGACTAGCTATGGACGAGCAGTACTTC. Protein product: CASSTMGLAMDEQYF.